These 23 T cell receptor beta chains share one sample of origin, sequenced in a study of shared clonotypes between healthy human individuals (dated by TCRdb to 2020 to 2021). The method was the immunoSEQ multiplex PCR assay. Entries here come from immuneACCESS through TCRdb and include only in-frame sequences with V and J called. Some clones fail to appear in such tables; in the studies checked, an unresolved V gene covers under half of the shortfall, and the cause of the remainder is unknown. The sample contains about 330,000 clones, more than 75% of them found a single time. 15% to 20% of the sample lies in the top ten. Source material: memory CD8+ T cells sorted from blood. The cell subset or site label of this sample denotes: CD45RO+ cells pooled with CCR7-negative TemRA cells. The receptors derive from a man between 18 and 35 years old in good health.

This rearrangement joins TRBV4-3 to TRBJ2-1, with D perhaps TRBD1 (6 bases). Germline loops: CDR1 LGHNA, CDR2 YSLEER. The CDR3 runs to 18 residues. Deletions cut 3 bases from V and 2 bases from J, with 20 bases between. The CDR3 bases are TGCGCCAGCAGCCAGGACGACGCTTTCAGGGGAGCCTACAATGAGCAGTTCTTC. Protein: CASSQDDAFRGAYNEQFF.

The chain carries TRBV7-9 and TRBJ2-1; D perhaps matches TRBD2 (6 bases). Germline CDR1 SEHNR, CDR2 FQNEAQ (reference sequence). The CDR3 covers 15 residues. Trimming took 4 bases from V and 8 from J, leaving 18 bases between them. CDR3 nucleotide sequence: TGTGCCAGCAGCTATTTCATAGGAGGGCGGGATGAGCAGTTCTTC. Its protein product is CASSYFIGGRDEQFF.

The DNA for the CDR3 is TGTGCCACCCGATGGAGGCTGAAATCCTACGAGCAGTACTTC. Protein sequence: CATRWRLKSYEQYF. The gene calls are TRBV28 and TRBJ2-7, with D possibly being TRBD2 (5 bases). V lost 10 bases and J lost 1, with 17 bases in between. Looked up from germline, CDR1 is MDHEN and CDR2 is SYDVKM. The CDR3 spans 14 residues.

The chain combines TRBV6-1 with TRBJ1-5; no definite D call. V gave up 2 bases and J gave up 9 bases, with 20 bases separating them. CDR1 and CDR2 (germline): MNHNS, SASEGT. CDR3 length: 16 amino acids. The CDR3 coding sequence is TGTGCCAGCAGTGAACAGGAAACCGAAATTAATGGGCCCCAGCATTTT. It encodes CASSEQETEINGPQHF.

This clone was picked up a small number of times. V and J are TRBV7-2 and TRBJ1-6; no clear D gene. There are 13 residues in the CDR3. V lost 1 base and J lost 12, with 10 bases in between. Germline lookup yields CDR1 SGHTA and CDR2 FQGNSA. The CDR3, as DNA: TGTGCCAGCAGCTTAGTCTGGGTAGGACCCCTCCACTTT. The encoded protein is CASSLVWVGPLHF.

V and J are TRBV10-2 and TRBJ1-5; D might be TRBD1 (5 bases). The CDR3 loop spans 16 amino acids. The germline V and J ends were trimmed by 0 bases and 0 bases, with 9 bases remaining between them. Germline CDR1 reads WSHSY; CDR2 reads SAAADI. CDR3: CASSESGVYSNQPQHF. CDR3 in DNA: TGCGCCAGCAGTGAGTCGGGGGTATATAGCAATCAGCCCCAGCATTTT.

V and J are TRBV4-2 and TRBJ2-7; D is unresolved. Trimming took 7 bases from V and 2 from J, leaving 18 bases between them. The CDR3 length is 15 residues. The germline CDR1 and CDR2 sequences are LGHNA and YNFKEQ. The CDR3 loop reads CASKTGSYNTYEQYF. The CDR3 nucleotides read TGTGCCAGCAAAACCGGGTCCTACAACACCTACGAGCAGTACTTC.

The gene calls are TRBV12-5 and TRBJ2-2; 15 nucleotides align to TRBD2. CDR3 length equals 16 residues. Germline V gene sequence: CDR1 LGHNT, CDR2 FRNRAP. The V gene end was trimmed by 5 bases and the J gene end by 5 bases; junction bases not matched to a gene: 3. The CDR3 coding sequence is TGTGCTAGTGGTCTGGGACTAGCGGGAGGAACCGGGGAGCTGTTTTTT. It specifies CASGLGLAGGTGELFF.

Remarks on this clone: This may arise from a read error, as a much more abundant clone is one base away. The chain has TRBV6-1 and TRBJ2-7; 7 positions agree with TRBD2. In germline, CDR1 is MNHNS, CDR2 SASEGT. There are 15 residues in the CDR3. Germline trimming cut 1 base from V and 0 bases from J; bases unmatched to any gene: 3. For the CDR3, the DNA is TGTGCCAGCAGTGAAGGGGGCGGGAGCTCCTACGAGCAGTACTTC. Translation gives CASSEGGGSSYEQYF.

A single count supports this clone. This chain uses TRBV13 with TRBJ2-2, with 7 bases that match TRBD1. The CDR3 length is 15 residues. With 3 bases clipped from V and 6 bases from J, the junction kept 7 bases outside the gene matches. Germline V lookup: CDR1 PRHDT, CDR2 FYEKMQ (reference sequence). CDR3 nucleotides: TGTGCCAGCAGCTTCCTTGACAGGGCGGCCGGGGAGCTGTTTTTT. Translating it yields CASSFLDRAAGELFF.

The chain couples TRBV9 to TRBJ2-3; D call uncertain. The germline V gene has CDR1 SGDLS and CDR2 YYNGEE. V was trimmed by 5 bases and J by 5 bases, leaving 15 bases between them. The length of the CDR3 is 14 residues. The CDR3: CASSAGSSRDTQYF. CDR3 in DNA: TGTGCCAGCAGTGCAGGTTCCTCAAGAGATACGCAGTATTTT. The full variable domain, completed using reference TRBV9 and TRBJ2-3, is DSGVTQTPKHLITATGQRVTLRCSPRSGDLSVYWYQQSLDQGLQFLIQYYNGEERAKGNILERFSAQQFPDLHSELNLSSLELGDSALYFCASSAGSSRDTQYFGPGTRLTVL.

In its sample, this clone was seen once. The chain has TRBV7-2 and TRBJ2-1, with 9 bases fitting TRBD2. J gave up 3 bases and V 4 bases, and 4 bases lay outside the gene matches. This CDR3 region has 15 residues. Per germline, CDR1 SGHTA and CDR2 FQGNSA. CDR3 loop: CASSSLAGHYNEQFF. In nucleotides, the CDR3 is TGTGCCAGCAGCTCACTAGCGGGCCACTACAATGAGCAGTTCTTC.

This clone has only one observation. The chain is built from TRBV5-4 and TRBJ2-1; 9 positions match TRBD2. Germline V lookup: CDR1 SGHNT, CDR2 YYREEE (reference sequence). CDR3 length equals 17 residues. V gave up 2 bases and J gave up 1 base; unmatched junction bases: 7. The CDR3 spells CASSFPSGEESYNEQFF. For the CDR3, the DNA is TGTGCCAGCAGCTTTCCTAGCGGGGAGGAGTCCTACAATGAGCAGTTCTTC.

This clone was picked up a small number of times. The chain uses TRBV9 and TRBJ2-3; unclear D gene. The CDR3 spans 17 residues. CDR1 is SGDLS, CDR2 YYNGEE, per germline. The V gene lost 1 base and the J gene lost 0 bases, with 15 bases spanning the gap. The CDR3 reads CASSVWSAETSTDTQYF. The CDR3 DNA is TGTGCCAGCAGCGTATGGTCGGCAGAAACTAGCACAGATACGCAGTATTTT.

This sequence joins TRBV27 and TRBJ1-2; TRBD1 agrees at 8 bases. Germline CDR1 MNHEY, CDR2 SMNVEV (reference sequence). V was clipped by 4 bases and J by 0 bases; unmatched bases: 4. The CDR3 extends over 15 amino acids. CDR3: CASSSGQGPNYGYTF. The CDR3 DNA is TGTGCCAGCAGTTCCGGACAGGGACCTAACTATGGCTACACCTTC.

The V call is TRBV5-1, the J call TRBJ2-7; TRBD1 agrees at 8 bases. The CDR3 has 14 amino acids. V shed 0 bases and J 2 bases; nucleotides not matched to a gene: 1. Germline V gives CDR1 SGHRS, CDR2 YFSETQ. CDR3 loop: CASSLETGAYEQYF. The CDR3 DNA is TGCGCCAGCAGCTTGGAGACAGGGGCCTACGAGCAGTACTTC.

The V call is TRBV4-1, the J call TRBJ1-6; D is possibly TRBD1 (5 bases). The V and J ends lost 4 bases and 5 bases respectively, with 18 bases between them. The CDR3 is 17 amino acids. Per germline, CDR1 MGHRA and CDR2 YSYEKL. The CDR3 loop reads CASSLNWWDLDNSPLHF. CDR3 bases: TGCGCCAGCAGCCTGAACTGGTGGGACCTGGATAATTCACCCCTCCACTTT.

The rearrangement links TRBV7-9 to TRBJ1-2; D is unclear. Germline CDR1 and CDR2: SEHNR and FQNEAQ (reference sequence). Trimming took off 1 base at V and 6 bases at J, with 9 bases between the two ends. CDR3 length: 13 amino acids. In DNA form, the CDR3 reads TGTGCCAGCAGCTTAGACGGGAAAGATGGCTACACCTTC. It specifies CASSLDGKDGYTF. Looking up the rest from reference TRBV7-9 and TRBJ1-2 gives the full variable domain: DTGVSQNPRHKITKRGQNVTFRCDPISEHNRLYWYRQTLGQGPEFLTYFQNEAQLEKSRLLSDRFSAERPKGSFSTLEIQRTEQGDSAMYLCASSLDGKDGYTFGSGTRLTVV.

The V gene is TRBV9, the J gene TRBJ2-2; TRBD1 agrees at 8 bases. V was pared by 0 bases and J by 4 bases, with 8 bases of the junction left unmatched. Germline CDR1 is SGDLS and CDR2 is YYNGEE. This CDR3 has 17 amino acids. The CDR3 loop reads CASSVAMAGGLTGELFF. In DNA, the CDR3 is TGTGCCAGCAGCGTAGCTATGGCAGGGGGCCTCACCGGGGAGCTGTTTTTT.

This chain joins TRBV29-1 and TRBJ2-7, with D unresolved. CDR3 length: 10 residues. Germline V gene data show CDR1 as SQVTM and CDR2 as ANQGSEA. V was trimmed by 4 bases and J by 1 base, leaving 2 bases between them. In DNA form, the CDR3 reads TGCAGCGTTGTGTCCTACGAGCAGTACTTC. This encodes CSVVSYEQYF.

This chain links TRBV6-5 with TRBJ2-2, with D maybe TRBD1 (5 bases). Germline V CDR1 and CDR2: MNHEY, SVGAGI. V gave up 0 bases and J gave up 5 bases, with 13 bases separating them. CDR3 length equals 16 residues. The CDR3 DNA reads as TGTGCCAGCAGTTACTCTACATTCGCAGGGACCGGGGAGCTGTTTTTT. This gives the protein CASSYSTFAGTGELFF.

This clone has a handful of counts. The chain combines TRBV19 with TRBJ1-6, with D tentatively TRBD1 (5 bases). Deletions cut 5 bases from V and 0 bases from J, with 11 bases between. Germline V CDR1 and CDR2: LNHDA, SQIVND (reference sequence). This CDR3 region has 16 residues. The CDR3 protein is CASSLSGSSYNSPLHF. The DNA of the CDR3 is TGTGCCAGTAGTCTATCAGGGAGCTCCTATAATTCACCCCTCCACTTT.

CDR3: CASSSDGEASFQETQYF. The CDR3 nucleotides are TGTGCCAGCAGTTCGGACGGAGAGGCCTCGTTTCAAGAGACCCAGTACTTC. V usage is TRBV28 and J usage is TRBJ2-5; D remains unclear. Germline V gives CDR1 MDHEN, CDR2 SYDVKM. The CDR3 extends over 17 amino acids. Trimming removed 4 bases from V and 2 bases from J, with 20 bases in between.